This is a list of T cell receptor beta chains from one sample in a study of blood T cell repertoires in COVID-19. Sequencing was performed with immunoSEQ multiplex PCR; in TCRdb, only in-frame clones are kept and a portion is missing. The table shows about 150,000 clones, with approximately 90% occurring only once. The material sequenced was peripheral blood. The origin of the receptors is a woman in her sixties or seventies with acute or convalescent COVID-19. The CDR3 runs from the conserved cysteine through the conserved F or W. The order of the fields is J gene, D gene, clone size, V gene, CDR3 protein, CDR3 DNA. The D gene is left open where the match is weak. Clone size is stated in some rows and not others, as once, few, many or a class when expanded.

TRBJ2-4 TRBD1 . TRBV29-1 CSVATGPNQYF TGCAGCGTTGCGACAGGGCCTAATCAGTACTTC
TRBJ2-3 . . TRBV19 CASSIVRSTDTQYF TGTGCCAGTAGTATAGTCCGGAGCACAGATACGCAGTATTTT
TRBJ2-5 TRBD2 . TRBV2 CASKPGLAGLNQETQYF TGTGCCAGCAAACCGGGACTAGCGGGCCTGAACCAAGAGACCCAGTACTTC
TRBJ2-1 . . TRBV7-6 CASSLAEGRLEQFF TGTGCCAGCAGCTTAGCGGAGGGTAGGCTTGAGCAGTTCTTC
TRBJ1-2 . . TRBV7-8 CASSRRTPNPPNYGYTF TGTGCCAGCAGCAGAAGGACACCGAACCCACCAAACTATGGCTACACCTTC
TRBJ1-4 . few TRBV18 CASSPDAGSNEKLFF TGTGCCAGCTCACCAGACGCGGGATCTAATGAAAAACTGTTTTTT
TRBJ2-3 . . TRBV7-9 CASSLWQGRADTQYF TGTGCCAGCAGCTTATGGCAGGGTAGAGCCGATACGCAGTATTTT
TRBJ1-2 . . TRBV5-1 CASSLGDTHLYGYTF TGCGCCAGCAGCTTGGGCGACACGCACCTCTATGGCTACACCTTC
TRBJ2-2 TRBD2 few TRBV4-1 CASSQVSGGANTGELFF TGCGCCAGCAGCCAAGTTAGCGGGGGAGCTAACACCGGGGAGCTGTTTTTT
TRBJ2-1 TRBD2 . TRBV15 CATSRAGRGGLSEQFF TGTGCCACCAGCAGAGCGGGTCGGGGGGGCCTTAGTGAGCAGTTCTTC
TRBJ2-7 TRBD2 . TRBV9 CASSVSGTSYEQYF TGTGCCAGCAGCGTAAGTGGGACTAGTTACGAGCAGTACTTC
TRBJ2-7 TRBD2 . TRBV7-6 CASSLQGLEAGEQYF TGTGCCAGCAGCTTACAAGGACTAGAAGCCGGTGAGCAGTACTTC
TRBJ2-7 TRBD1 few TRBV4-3 CASSQYSSGTGSYYEQYF TGCGCCAGCAGCCAATACTCATCCGGGACAGGGAGTTACTACGAGCAGTACTTC
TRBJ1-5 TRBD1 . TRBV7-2 CASSLWGGQGQPQHF TGTGCCAGCAGCTTATGGGGGGGACAGGGTCAGCCCCAGCATTTT
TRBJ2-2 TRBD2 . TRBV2 CASRRLAGVNTGELFF TGTGCCAGCAGGCGACTAGCGGGTGTGAACACCGGGGAGCTGTTTTTT
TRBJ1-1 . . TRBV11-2 CASLKGQAASEAFF TGTGCCAGCCTTAAGGGGCAGGCGGCATCTGAAGCTTTCTTT
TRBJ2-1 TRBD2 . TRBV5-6 CASWGRTGGILVYNEQFF TGTGCCAGCTGGGGCCGGACGGGGGGTATCCTCGTATACAATGAGCAGTTCTTC
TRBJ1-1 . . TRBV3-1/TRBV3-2 CASSQEGPPFF TGTGCCAGCAGCCAAGAGGGGCCGCCTTTCTTT
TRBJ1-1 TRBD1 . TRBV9 CASSVASAGGHVVGTEAFF TGTGCCAGCAGCGTAGCTAGCGCAGGGGGCCATGTTGTGGGCACTGAAGCTTTCTTT
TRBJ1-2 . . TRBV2 CASSGDRLYGYTF TGTGCCAGCAGTGGTGACAGGCTCTATGGCTACACCTTC
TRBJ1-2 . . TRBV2 CASSDFVRGTQGYTF TGTGCCAGCAGTGACTTTGTCAGGGGCACTCAAGGCTACACCTTC
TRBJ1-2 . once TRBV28 CGANSNYGYTF TGTGGGGCCAATTCTAACTATGGCTACACCTTC
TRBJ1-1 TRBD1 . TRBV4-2 CASSLDQGVYTEAFF TGTGCCAGCAGCCTCGACCAGGGGGTGTACACTGAAGCTTTCTTT
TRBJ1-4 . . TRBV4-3 CASSQDGGGTNEKLFF TGCGCCAGCAGCCAAGATGGGGGGGGAACTAATGAAAAACTGTTTTTT
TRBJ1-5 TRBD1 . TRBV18 CASSPGTRQGADQPQHF TGTGCCAGCTCACCTGGGACCAGACAGGGGGCCGATCAGCCCCAGCATTTT
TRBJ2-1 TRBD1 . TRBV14 CASSQGRQGAWGQFF TGTGCCAGCAGCCAAGGTCGGCAGGGGGCCTGGGGGCAGTTCTTC
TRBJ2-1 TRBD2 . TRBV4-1 CASRPTTSGGSHSYNEQFF TGCGCCAGCAGACCTACTACAAGCGGGGGGTCCCATTCCTACAATGAGCAGTTCTTC
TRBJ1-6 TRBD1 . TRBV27 CASSPRQGNSPLHF TGTGCCAGCAGTCCGAGACAGGGAAATTCACCCCTCCACTTT
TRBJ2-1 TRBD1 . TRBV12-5 CASGPLDREFNEQFF TGTGCTAGTGGTCCGTTGGACAGGGAATTCAATGAGCAGTTCTTC
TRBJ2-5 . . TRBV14 CASSQGGWETQYF TGTGCCAGCAGCCAAGGGGGCTGGGAGACCCAGTACTTC
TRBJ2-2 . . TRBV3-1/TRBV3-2 CASSPTDTGELFF TGTGCCAGCAGCCCGACAGATACCGGGGAGCTGTTTTTT
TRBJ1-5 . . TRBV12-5 CASGCSHRGNQPQHF TGTGCTAGTGGTTGCTCGCATCGGGGGAATCAGCCCCAGCATTTT
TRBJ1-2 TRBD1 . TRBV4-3 CASSQQQGAGGYTF TGCGCCAGCAGCCAACAACAGGGGGCAGGAGGCTACACCTTC
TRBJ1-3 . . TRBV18 CASSPREGSSGNTIYF TGTGCCAGCTCCCCGAGAGAGGGAAGCTCTGGAAACACCATATATTTT
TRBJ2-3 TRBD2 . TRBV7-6 CASSSRTSGGVAADTQYF TGTGCCAGCAGCTCCCGGACTAGCGGGGGGGTCGCGGCAGATACGCAGTATTTT
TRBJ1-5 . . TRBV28 CASTGGNQPQHF TGTGCCAGCACTGGGGGGAATCAGCCCCAGCATTTT
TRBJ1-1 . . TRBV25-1 CATSFGGEAFF TGTGCCACCTCCTTCGGGGGAGAAGCTTTCTTT
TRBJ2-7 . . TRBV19 CASSTTQGYHEQYF TGTGCCAGTAGTACTACACAGGGCTACCACGAGCAGTACTTC
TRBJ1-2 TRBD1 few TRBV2 CASRMGQASGYTF TGTGCCAGCAGAATGGGACAGGCGTCGGGCTACACCTTC
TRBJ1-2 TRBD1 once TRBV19 CASSAGQGSNYGYTF TGTGCCAGTAGTGCCGGACAGGGATCTAACTATGGCTACACCTTC
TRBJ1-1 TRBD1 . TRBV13 CASGQGAVSRNTEAFF TGTGCCAGCGGACAGGGGGCGGTTTCTAGGAACACTGAAGCTTTCTTT
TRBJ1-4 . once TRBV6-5 CASSYTRGGVDEKLFF TGTGCCAGCAGTTATACCAGAGGGGGGGTGGATGAAAAACTGTTTTTT
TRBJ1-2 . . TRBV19 CASSIAYRDGYTF TGTGCCAGTAGTATAGCGTACAGGGATGGCTACACCTTC
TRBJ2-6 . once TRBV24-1 CATSDSYSGANVLTF TGTGCCACCAGTGATTCGTACTCTGGGGCCAACGTCCTGACTTTC
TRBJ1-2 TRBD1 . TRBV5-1 CASQMGDREVVYGYTF TGCGCCAGCCAAATGGGCGACAGGGAGGTCGTCTATGGCTACACCTTC
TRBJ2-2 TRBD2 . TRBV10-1 CASSETSGANTGELFF TGCGCCAGCAGTGAGACTAGCGGGGCGAACACCGGGGAGCTGTTTTTT
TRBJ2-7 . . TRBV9 CASSVEGEYEQYF TGTGCCAGCAGCGTAGAGGGGGAGTACGAGCAGTACTTC
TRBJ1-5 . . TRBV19 CASSIATGGSNQPQHF TGTGCCAGTAGTATAGCCACAGGTGGCAGCAATCAGCCCCAGCATTTT
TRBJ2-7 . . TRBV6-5 CASSSVGTGAYEQYF TGTGCCAGCAGCTCCGTGGGGACTGGAGCCTACGAGCAGTACTTC
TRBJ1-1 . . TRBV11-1 CASSKTGSEAFF TGTGCCAGCAGCAAAACAGGGTCTGAAGCTTTCTTT
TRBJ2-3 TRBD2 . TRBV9 CASSVGASGDSSTDTQYF TGTGCCAGCAGCGTGGGGGCTAGCGGGGACTCTAGCACAGATACGCAGTATTTT
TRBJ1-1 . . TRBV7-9 CASSFSWNTEAFF TGTGCCAGCAGCTTCAGTTGGAACACTGAAGCTTTCTTT
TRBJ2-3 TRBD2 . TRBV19 CASSMGTSAYTDTQYF TGTGCCAGTAGTATGGGAACTAGCGCCTACACAGATACGCAGTATTTT
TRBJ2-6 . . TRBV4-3 CASSPTGDSGANVLTF TGCGCCAGCAGCCCCACGGGGGACTCTGGGGCCAACGTCCTGACTTTC